This T cell receptor beta chain was identified in a study of shared clonotypes between healthy human individuals. The assay was immunoSEQ multiplex PCR, and TCRdb's table has in-frame clones only and misses some. The sample consists of about a million clones, approximately 70% of them appearing once. This clone has only a few counts. After removal of 4 bases from V and 4 bases from J, the junction contained 0 bases not matched to a gene. The CDR3 extends over 15 amino acids. Germline assignment: CDR1 MGHRA and CDR2 YSYEKL. The sequence was obtained from a man aged 18 to 29 in good health. The material sequenced was memory CD4+ T cells sorted from blood. Indicated subset: CD45RA-negative fraction. The genes are TRBV4-1 and TRBJ2-3, with 15 bases matching TRBD2. The CDR3 nucleotides read TGCGCCAGCAGCCGGACTAGCGGGGGGGCAGATACGCAGTATTTT. The encoded protein is CASSRTSGGADTQYF.